The rows below give T cell receptor beta chains drawn from one sample of a study of shared clonotypes between healthy human individuals. Profiling relied on immunoSEQ multiplex PCR, and the TCRdb table lists in-frame clones only, not all of them. Here the sample spans about 2.3 million clones, just over 90% being singletons. Material: naive CD4+ T cells from PBMCs. All receptors come from a man aged 18 to 35 in good health. Some clones in this sample may be carry-over from other donors' samples. CDR3s include the opening cysteine and the closing phenylalanine or tryptophan. The D gene is left open where the match is weak. The listing skips clone size in some rows; elsewhere it reads once, few, many or a size class.

CDR3 length | J gene | clone size | V gene | D gene | CDR3 protein | CDR3 DNA
12 | TRBJ2-7 | - | TRBV28 | - | CASGTIFYEQYF | TGTGCCAGCGGGACCATCTTTTACGAGCAGTACTTC
13 | TRBJ2-1 | - | TRBV4-1 | - | CASSPQWTDEQFF | TGCGCCAGCAGCCCCCAGTGGACAGACGAGCAGTTCTTC
15 | TRBJ1-4 | - | TRBV11-2 | TRBD1 | CASSFTTGGNEKLFF | TGTGCCAGCAGCTTCACGACAGGGGGTAATGAAAAACTGTTTTTT
15 | TRBJ2-7 | - | TRBV5-4 | - | CASSRLDRMFYEQYF | TGTGCCAGCAGCCGTTTGGACAGAATGTTTTACGAGCAGTACTTC
16 | TRBJ2-2 | - | TRBV25-1 | TRBD2 | CASSGTSGSNTGELFF | TGTGCCAGCAGCGGGACTAGCGGGTCGAACACCGGGGAGCTGTTTTTT
16 | TRBJ2-7 | - | TRBV5-6 | TRBD1 | CASSSVGTARSYEQYF | TGTGCCAGCAGCTCTGTCGGGACAGCACGTTCCTACGAGCAGTACTTC
12 | TRBJ1-6 | - | TRBV7-9 | - | CASSLATSPLHF | TGTGCCAGCAGCTTAGCAACATCACCCCTCCACTTT
16 | TRBJ2-2 | - | TRBV6-6 | - | CASSRGTVANTGELFF | TGTGCCAGCAGTCGAGGGACGGTCGCGAACACCGGGGAGCTGTTTTTT
15 | TRBJ1-5 | - | TRBV28 | - | CASSLGVKGNQPQHF | TGTGCCAGCAGTTTGGGAGTGAAAGGCAATCAGCCCCAGCATTTT
18 | TRBJ2-5 | - | TRBV7-2 | - | CASSLASGGGILQETQYF | TGTGCCAGCAGCTTAGCGAGTGGAGGGGGCATTCTCCAAGAGACCCAGTACTTC
14 | TRBJ1-1 | - | TRBV7-2 | - | CASSLGTGNTEAFF | TGTGCCAGCAGCTTAGGGACGGGGAACACTGAAGCTTTCTTT
15 | TRBJ2-7 | - | TRBV11-2 | - | CASSLTGGAGKEQYF | TGTGCCAGCAGCCTCACGGGGGGCGCGGGCAAGGAGCAGTACTTC
14 | TRBJ2-1 | - | TRBV5-1 | TRBD1 | CASSPRDRGDEQFF | TGCGCCAGCAGCCCGAGGGACAGGGGCGATGAGCAGTTCTTC
16 | TRBJ2-3 | - | TRBV5-1 | - | CASSLEVVVGTDTQYF | TGCGCCAGCAGCTTGGAGGTGGTAGTAGGCACAGATACGCAGTATTTT
14 | TRBJ1-1 | - | TRBV6-5 | - | CASKPQGLDTEAFF | TGTGCCAGCAAACCACAGGGTTTAGACACTGAAGCTTTCTTT
14 | TRBJ1-2 | - | TRBV4-1 | - | CASSQVLPYYGYTF | TGCGCCAGCAGCCAAGTATTACCCTACTATGGCTACACCTTC
17 | TRBJ2-7 | - | TRBV4-3 | TRBD1 | CASSQDLGTGVGYEQYF | TGCGCCAGCAGCCAAGATCTGGGGACAGGGGTTGGTTACGAGCAGTACTTC
17 | TRBJ2-6 | - | TRBV18 | - | CASSPTKGPAGANVLTF | TGTGCCAGCTCACCGACGAAGGGCCCCGCTGGGGCCAACGTCCTGACTTTC
13 | TRBJ2-5 | - | TRBV7-8 | - | CASSLDSKETQYF | TGTGCCAGCAGCCTAGACAGTAAAGAGACCCAGTACTTC
12 | TRBJ2-1 | - | TRBV7-9 | - | CASSPPGNEQFF | TGTGCCAGCAGCCCTCCGGGGAATGAGCAGTTCTTC
12 | TRBJ1-2 | - | TRBV28 | - | CASSRVAYGYTF | TGTGCCAGCAGCAGGGTGGCCTATGGCTACACCTTC
16 | TRBJ2-7 | - | TRBV4-2 | TRBD1 | CASSQALGQGAYEQYF | TGTGCCAGCAGCCAGGCCCTGGGACAGGGAGCCTACGAGCAGTACTTC
12 | TRBJ2-2 | - | TRBV7-2 | - | CASSQDWGELFF | TGTGCCAGCAGCCAAGACTGGGGGGAGCTGTTTTTT
14 | TRBJ2-3 | - | TRBV5-1 | - | CASSSGQITDTQYF | TGCGCCAGCAGCTCTGGACAGATCACAGATACGCAGTATTTT
15 | TRBJ2-2 | - | TRBV14 | - | CASSQFQGWTGELFF | TGTGCCAGCAGCCAATTTCAGGGGTGGACCGGGGAGCTGTTTTTT
14 | TRBJ1-5 | once | TRBV7-2 | - | CASSLLGGNQPQHF | TGTGCCAGCAGCTTACTGGGGGGCAATCAGCCCCAGCATTTT
12 | TRBJ1-1 | once | TRBV5-4 | - | CASSRDGYEAFF | TGTGCCAGCAGCAGGGACGGATATGAAGCTTTCTTT
15 | TRBJ2-7 | - | TRBV14 | - | CASSLGTGSSYEQYF | TGTGCCAGCAGCTTGGGCACGGGCAGCTCCTACGAGCAGTACTTC
12 | TRBJ1-4 | - | TRBV4-1 | - | CASSQVGEKLFF | TGCGCCAGCAGCCAAGTAGGGGAAAAACTGTTTTTT
14 | TRBJ2-2 | - | TRBV19 | TRBD2 | CASMPSGNTGELFF | TGTGCCAGTATGCCTAGCGGGAACACCGGGGAGCTGTTTTTT
15 | TRBJ1-6 | - | TRBV7-2 | - | CASSLQGRGNSPLHF | TGTGCCAGCAGCTTACAGGGTAGGGGAAATTCACCCCTCCACTTT
14 | TRBJ1-2 | - | TRBV18 | TRBD1 | CASSGTGGGYGYTF | TGTGCCAGCTCAGGGACAGGGGGCGGCTATGGCTACACCTTC
12 | TRBJ2-7 | - | TRBV7-2 | - | CASSLVGYEQYF | TGTGCCAGCAGCTTAGTAGGATACGAGCAGTACTTC
14 | TRBJ1-4 | - | TRBV5-6 | - | CASSSTGGSEKLFF | TGTGCCAGCAGCTCGACAGGAGGGAGTGAAAAACTGTTTTTT
15 | TRBJ2-7 | - | TRBV15 | - | CATSREGRTPYEQYF | TGTGCCACCAGCAGAGAGGGTCGGACGCCCTACGAGCAGTACTTC
15 | TRBJ2-3 | once | TRBV6-1 | - | CASRVQSLITDTQYF | TGTGCCAGCAGAGTACAGAGCTTAATCACAGATACGCAGTATTTT
14 | TRBJ2-5 | - | TRBV9 | TRBD1 | CASSAGQGSETQYF | TGTGCCAGCAGCGCCGGACAGGGTTCGGAGACCCAGTACTTC
14 | TRBJ2-7 | - | TRBV7-3 | TRBD1 | CASSAGGASYEQYF | TGTGCCAGCAGCGCAGGGGGCGCGAGCTACGAGCAGTACTTC
14 | TRBJ2-7 | - | TRBV6-5 | - | CASSYSSAFYEQYF | TGTGCCAGCAGTTACTCATCGGCCTTCTACGAGCAGTACTTC